The next 11 T cell receptor beta chains were all read from a single sample in a study of blood T cell repertoires in COVID-19. Repertoires were generated with immunoSEQ multiplex PCR, while TCRdb's copy carries only in-frame clones and drops some. The sample consists of about 53,000 clones, 70% to 85% of them appearing once. Material: peripheral blood. The receptors come from a human donor in a cohort sampled during active COVID-19.

This clone was counted a few times. The rearrangement joins TRBV10-2 to TRBJ2-7; D unclear. The ends were cut back, 8 bases at V and 3 bases at J, with 14 bases in the middle. Germline-derived CDR1 and CDR2 are WSHSY and SAAADI. The CDR3 is 13 residues long. The CDR3 spells CASLSHVNYEQYF. In nucleotides, the CDR3 is TGCGCCAGCCTATCTCACGTAAACTACGAGCAGTACTTC.

This chain links TRBV7-9 with TRBJ2-5, with D tentatively TRBD1 (5 bases). CDR1 SEHNR and CDR2 FQNEAQ come from the germline V gene (reference sequence). The CDR3 is 15 amino acids. Trimming stripped 5 bases from V and 2 bases from J, with 15 bases between. CDR3 sequence (DNA): TGTGCCAGCAGCCCCCGGCGGACATTACAAGAGACCCAGTACTTC. The encoded protein is CASSPRRTLQETQYF.

The rearrangement links TRBV14 to TRBJ2-7; D is perhaps TRBD2 (5 bases). In germline, CDR1 is SGHDN, CDR2 FVKESK. The CDR3 is 15 amino acids. V lost 1 base and J 4 bases, leaving 14 bases between the germline ends. CDR3 bases: TGTGCCAGCAGCCAAGCGAAGGCGGGCCTTTACGAGCAGTACTTC. Translation gives CASSQAKAGLYEQYF.

The chain recombines TRBV14 with TRBJ2-5, with D tentatively TRBD1 (5 bases). V dropped 4 bases and J dropped 2 bases, with 8 bases sitting between them. Per the germline V gene, CDR1 is SGHDN and CDR2 is FVKESK. The CDR3 runs to 13 residues. In nucleotides, the CDR3 is TGTGCCAGCAGCCTGACAGAACAAGAGACCCAGTACTTC. Its translation: CASSLTEQETQYF.

A single count supports this clone. This chain uses TRBV6-1 with TRBJ1-3; no firm D call. Germline assignment: CDR1 MNHNS and CDR2 SASEGT. The V end was cut by 2 bases, the J end by 0 bases, with 14 bases between. The CDR3 runs 17 residues. The CDR3 protein is CASSEWYSSPSGNTIYF. CDR3 nucleotides: TGTGCCAGCAGTGAATGGTACAGTTCCCCCTCTGGAAACACCATATATTTT.

The chain employs TRBV5-6 and TRBJ1-3, with D unresolved. V lost 0 bases to trimming and J lost 4 bases, with 17 bases between them. CDR3 length: 17 residues. CDR1 and CDR2 from the germline V gene are SGHDT and YYEEEE. CDR3 nucleotides: TGTGCCAGCAGCTTGGAGGAGGGCGGCTTCGCCGGAAACACCATATATTTT. This translates into CASSLEEGGFAGNTIYF.

This chain uses TRBV5-8 with TRBJ1-1; D is possibly TRBD1 (5 bases). Trimming left V 1 base short and J 0 bases short, with 13 bases between. Germline V lookup: CDR1 SGHTS, CDR2 YDEGEE. The CDR3 runs 16 residues. This CDR3 reads CASSLFDMTVNTEAFF. CDR3 nucleotide sequence: TGTGCCAGCAGCTTGTTCGACATGACAGTGAACACTGAAGCTTTCTTT.

The V call is TRBV11-2, the J call TRBJ2-5; no firm D call. Germline CDR1 SGHAT, CDR2 FQNNGV. V lost 1 base and J 1 base, leaving 4 bases between the germline ends. CDR3 length: 13 amino acids. Here the CDR3 reads CASSLGLQETQYF. The CDR3 nucleotides read TGTGCCAGCAGCTTAGGTCTCCAAGAGACCCAGTACTTC.

This rearrangement joins TRBV7-2 to TRBJ1-5; D is possibly TRBD1 (5 bases). V lost 5 bases and J 5 bases, leaving 10 bases between the germline ends. CDR3 size: 13 residues. CDR1 and CDR2 (germline): SGHTA, FQGNSA. The CDR3 bases are TGTGCCAGCAGCCCTGGGGCCGATCAGCCCCAGCATTTT. Translating it yields CASSPGADQPQHF.

The gene calls are TRBV10-3 and TRBJ2-7, with D maybe TRBD1 (6 bases). This CDR3 has 14 residues. Germline V gene sequence: CDR1 ENHRY, CDR2 SYGVKD. V lost 6 bases and J lost 3, with 15 bases in between. The CDR3 coding sequence is TGTGCCATCAGGCAGGGGCAGTCAGACTACGAGCAGTACTTC. Protein product: CAIRQGQSDYEQYF.

This clone appeared a few times. This chain links TRBV27 with TRBJ2-5; TRBD2 matches at 11 bases. The V gene end was trimmed by 7 bases and the J gene end by 5 bases; junction bases not matched to a gene: 9. The germline V gene encodes CDR1 MNHEY and CDR2 SMNVEV (reference sequence). This CDR3 is 15 amino acids long. The CDR3 sequence: CASTPLAGGGETQYF. The CDR3 DNA reads as TGTGCCAGCACCCCTCTAGCGGGGGGCGGGGAGACCCAGTACTTC.